This T cell receptor beta chain was obtained from a study of PD-1 blockade in classical Hodgkin lymphoma. Study-wide context: Nivolumab dosed at 3 mg/kg went to patients intravenously every 2 weeks.

The CDR3 extends over 15 amino acids. In germline, CDR1 is SGHRS, CDR2 YFSETQ. After removal of 4 bases from V and 0 bases from J, the junction contained 4 bases not matched to a gene. Comments on this clone: Its antigen remains unidentified.

Notes on the study in general: By C4D1, diversity of CD4+ TCRs had risen significantly, whereas that of CD8+ TCRs had not. As was reported, newly diagnosed patients showed lower baseline TCR diversity than healthy donors did.

Produced via immunoSEQ multiplex PCR; TCRdb's table is partial and in-frame only. The table lists roughly 41,000 clones, around nine tenths of them singletons. Following autologous stem cell transplantation, relapse occurred in every patient, and exposure to brentuximab vedotin varied. The input for sequencing was peripheral blood mononuclear cells (PBMCs), taken before the second cycle of nivolumab. The TCR sequence derives from a human donor with classical Hodgkin lymphoma. The V and J genes are TRBV5-1 and TRBJ1-3, with TRBD1 matching 7 bases. The DNA of the CDR3 is TGCGCCAGCAGCCTGGGACAGAGCTCTGGAAACACCATATATTTT. Its protein is CASSLGQSSGNTIYF.